This T cell receptor beta chain was recovered during a study of graft-versus-host responses after intestinal transplantation. Across the whole study: Every recipient had anti-thymocyte globulin induction and three to four years of tacrolimus plus steroids. General study points: Allografts of patients with graft-donor T cell macrochimerism showed high graft-versus-host to host-versus-graft clone ratios. Levels of circulating GvH clones at their peak were associated with early post-transplant HvG declines.

V dropped 2 bases and J dropped 5; count of bases not matched to a gene: 6. Germline values: CDR1 KGHSH, CDR2 LQKENI. The CDR3 has 15 residues. For this clone: Its target is unknown.

The data were produced by immunoSEQ multiplex PCR, yet TCRdb's version contains in-frame clones alone and is incomplete. The sample shows 90,000 to 120,000 clones, about 88% of them seen only once. This chain joins TRBV18 and TRBJ1-1; 9 positions agree with TRBD1. The sample consisted of unstimulated CD4+ T cells sorted from spleen or lymph node cells, taken before intestinal transplant. The origin of this receptor is a human donor who received an intestinal transplant. The CDR3 DNA reads TGTGCCAGCTCACCAATGTCAGGACAGGGGACTGAAGCTTTCTTT. Its protein is CASSPMSGQGTEAFF.